This T cell receptor (beta chain) was profiled in a study of blood T cell repertoires in COVID-19. Study background: In each case, the material was cDNA or gDNA derived from T cells, B-cell-depleted T cells, or PBMCs.

Method: immunoSEQ multiplex PCR; TCRdb's copy keeps in-frame clones and lacks some. This sample carries 100,000 or so clones, around 85% of them seen once, and the ten largest clones take roughly 13%. Concerning this clone itself: Other DNA sequences of this sample code for an identical CDR3.

The V end was cut by 3 bases, the J end by 3 bases, with 6 bases between. The CDR3 loop spans 12 amino acids. CDR1 and CDR2 from the germline V gene are KGHSH and LQKENI. Sequencing was done on a sample of peripheral blood. The V call is TRBV18, the J call TRBJ2-7; D might be TRBD1 (5 bases). The origin of this receptor is a human donor in a cohort sampled during active COVID-19. CDR3 DNA sequence: TGTGCCAGCTCACCCGACAGCTACGAGCAGTACTTC. Translated: CASSPDSYEQYF.